This T cell receptor (beta chain) was captured in a study of T cell changes during pregnancy in multiple sclerosis. This clone was observed a handful of times. The junction had 8 bases not matched to a gene; V was cut back by 5 bases and J by 1 base. This CDR3 is built from 16 residues. Germline CDR1 is LNHDA and CDR2 is SQIVND (reference sequence). Sequencing was performed with immunoSEQ multiplex PCR; in TCRdb, only in-frame clones are kept and a portion is missing. This sample yields about 86,000 clones, of which 91% are seen a single time; around 1.8% belongs to the top ten. The receptor's source is a female donor in good health, enrolled as a control in a pregnancy study. V is TRBV19 and J is TRBJ2-4; 7 bases align to TRBD1. The source material was peripheral blood, sampled in the first trimester of pregnancy. CDR3 DNA sequence: TGTGCCAGTAGTCCGGACAGGCCCCCGGCCAAAAACATTCAGTACTTC. Translating gives CASSPDRPPAKNIQYF.